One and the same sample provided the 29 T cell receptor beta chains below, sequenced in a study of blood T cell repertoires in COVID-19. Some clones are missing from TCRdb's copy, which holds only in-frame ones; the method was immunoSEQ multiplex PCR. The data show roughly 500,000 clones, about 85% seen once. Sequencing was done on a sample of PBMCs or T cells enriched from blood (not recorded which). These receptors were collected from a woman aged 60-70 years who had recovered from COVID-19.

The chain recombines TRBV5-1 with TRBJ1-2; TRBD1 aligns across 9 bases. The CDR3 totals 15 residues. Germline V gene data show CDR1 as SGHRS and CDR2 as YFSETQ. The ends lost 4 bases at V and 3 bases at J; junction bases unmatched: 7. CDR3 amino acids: CASSDETGGDYGYTF. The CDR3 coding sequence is TGCGCCAGCAGCGACGAAACAGGGGGCGACTATGGCTACACCTTC.

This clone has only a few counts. The CDR3 DNA is TGCAGCGTTGTGGACAGGTACGCGAGTGAGCAGTTCTTC. It encodes CSVVDRYASEQFF. The rearrangement joins TRBV29-1 to TRBJ2-1, with 7 bases matching TRBD1. V lost 4 bases and J lost 9; bases outside the gene matches: 9. The germline V gene encodes CDR1 SQVTM and CDR2 ANQGSEA. The CDR3 runs to 13 residues.

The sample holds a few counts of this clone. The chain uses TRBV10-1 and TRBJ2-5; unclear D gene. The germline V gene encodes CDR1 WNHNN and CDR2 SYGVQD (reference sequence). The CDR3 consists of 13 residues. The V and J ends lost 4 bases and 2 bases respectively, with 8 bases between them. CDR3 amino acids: CASSGQNQETQYF. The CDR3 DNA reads TGCGCCAGCAGTGGGCAAAATCAAGAGACCCAGTACTTC.

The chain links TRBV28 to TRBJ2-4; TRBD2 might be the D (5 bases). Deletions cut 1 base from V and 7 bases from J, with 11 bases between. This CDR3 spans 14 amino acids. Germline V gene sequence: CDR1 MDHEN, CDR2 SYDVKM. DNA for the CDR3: TGTGCCAGCAGTTTATTGTCCGGGGAGAACATTCAGTACTTC. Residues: CASSLLSGENIQYF.

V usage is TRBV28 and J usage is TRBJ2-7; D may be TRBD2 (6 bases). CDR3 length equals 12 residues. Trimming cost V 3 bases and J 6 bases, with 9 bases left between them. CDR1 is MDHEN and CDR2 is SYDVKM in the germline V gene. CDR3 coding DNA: TGTGCCAGCAGTTTGTTGGGGGGCGAGCAGTACTTC. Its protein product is CASSLLGGEQYF. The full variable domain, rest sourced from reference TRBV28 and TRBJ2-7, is DVKVTQSSRYLVKRTGEKVFLECVQDMDHENMFWYRQDPGLGLRLIYFSYDVKMKEKGDIPEGYSVSREKKERFSLILESASTNQTSMYLCASSLLGGEQYFGPGTRLTVT.

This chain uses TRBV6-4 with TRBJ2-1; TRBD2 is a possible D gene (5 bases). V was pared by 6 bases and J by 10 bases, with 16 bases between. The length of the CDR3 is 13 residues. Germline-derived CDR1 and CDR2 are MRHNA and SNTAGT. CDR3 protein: CASSAATSGEQFF. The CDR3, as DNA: TGTGCCAGCAGCGCCGCAACTAGTGGCGAGCAGTTCTTC.

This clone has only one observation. CDR3 loop: CSAWDSLYSGNTIYF. The CDR3 coding sequence is TGCAGCGCCTGGGACAGCCTCTACTCTGGAAACACCATATATTTT. The chain couples TRBV29-1 to TRBJ1-3, with 7 positions matching TRBD1. Unmatched junction bases numbered 9, after V lost 7 bases and J lost 0 bases. CDR1 is SQVTM and CDR2 is ANQGSEA in the germline V gene. CDR3 size: 15 residues.

The CDR3 reads CASSLGLSNQPQHF. The CDR3 DNA is TGTGCCAGCAGCTTGGGACTTAGCAATCAGCCCCAGCATTTT. The chain carries TRBV5-5 and TRBJ1-5; D unclear. Germline CDR1 and CDR2: SGHKS and YYEKEE (reference sequence). This CDR3 region has 14 residues. Between the trimmed V and J ends, which lost 0 bases and 0 bases, there was a span of 4 bases.

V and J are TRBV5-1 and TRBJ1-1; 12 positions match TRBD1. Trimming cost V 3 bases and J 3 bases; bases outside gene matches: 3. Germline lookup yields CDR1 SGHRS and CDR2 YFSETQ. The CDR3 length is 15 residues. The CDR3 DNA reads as TGCGCCAGCAGCTCGGGACAGGGGGCATACACTGAAGCTTTCTTT. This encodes CASSSGQGAYTEAFF.

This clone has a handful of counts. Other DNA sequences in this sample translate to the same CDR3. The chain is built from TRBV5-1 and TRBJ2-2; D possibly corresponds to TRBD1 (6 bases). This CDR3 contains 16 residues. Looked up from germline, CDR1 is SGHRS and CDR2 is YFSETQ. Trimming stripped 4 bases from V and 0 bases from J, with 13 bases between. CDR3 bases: TGCGCCAGCAGCCCGAGGACAGTCGCGAACACCGGGGAGCTGTTTTTT. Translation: CASSPRTVANTGELFF.

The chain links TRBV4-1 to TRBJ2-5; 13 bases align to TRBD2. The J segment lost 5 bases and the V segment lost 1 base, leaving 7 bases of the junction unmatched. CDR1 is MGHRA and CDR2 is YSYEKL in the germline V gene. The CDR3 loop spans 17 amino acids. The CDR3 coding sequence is TGCGCCAGCAGCCAAGCAACTAGCGGGGGGGCTCGTGAGACCCAGTACTTC. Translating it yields CASSQATSGGARETQYF.

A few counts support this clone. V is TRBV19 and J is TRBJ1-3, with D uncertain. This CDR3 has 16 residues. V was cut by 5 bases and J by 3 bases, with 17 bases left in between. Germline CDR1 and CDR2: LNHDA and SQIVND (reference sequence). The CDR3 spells CASSFTFLTIGNTIYF. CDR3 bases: TGTGCCAGTAGTTTTACGTTCCTGACTATTGGAAACACCATATATTTT.

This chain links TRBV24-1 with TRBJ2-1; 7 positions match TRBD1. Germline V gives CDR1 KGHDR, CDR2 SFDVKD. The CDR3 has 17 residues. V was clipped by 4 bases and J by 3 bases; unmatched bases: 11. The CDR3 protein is CATSEPTPGQIYNEQFF. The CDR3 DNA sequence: TGTGCCACCAGTGAGCCTACCCCGGGACAGATCTACAATGAGCAGTTCTTC.

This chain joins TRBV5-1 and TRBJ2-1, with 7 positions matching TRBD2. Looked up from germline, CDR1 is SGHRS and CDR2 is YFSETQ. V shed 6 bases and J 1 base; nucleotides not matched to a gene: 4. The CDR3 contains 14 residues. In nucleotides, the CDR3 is TGCGCCAGCACGCTAGCGGAATCCTACAATGAGCAGTTCTTC. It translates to CASTLAESYNEQFF.

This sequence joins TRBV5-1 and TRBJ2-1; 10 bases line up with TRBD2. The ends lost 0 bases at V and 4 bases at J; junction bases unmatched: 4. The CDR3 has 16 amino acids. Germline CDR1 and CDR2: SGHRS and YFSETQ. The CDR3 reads CASSLVSGGKYNEQFF. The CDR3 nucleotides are TGCGCCAGCAGCTTGGTTAGCGGGGGGAAGTACAATGAGCAGTTCTTC.

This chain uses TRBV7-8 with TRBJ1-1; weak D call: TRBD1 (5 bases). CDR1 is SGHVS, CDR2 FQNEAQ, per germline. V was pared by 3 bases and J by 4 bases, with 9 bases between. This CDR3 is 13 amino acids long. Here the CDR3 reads CASSFQGSTEAFF. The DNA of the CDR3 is TGTGCCAGCAGCTTCCAGGGTTCCACTGAAGCTTTCTTT.

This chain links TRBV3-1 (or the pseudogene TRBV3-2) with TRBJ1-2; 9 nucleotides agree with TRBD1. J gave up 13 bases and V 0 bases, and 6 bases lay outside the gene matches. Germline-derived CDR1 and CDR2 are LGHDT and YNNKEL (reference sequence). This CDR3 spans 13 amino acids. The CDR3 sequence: CASSQDPGTGCTF. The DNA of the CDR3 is TGTGCCAGCAGCCAAGACCCCGGGACAGGGTGCACCTTC.

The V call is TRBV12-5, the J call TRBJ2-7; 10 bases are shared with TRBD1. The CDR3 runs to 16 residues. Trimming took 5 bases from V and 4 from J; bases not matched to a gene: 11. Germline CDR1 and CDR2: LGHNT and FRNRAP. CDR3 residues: CASGLIAGQGLYEQYF. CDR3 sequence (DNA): TGTGCTAGTGGTCTTATTGCGGGACAGGGGCTGTACGAGCAGTACTTC.

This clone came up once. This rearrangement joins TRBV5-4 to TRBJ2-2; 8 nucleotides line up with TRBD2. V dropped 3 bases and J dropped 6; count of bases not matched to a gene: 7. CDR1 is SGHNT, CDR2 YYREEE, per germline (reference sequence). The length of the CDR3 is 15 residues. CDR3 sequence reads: CASSYSGVASGELFF. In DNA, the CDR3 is TGTGCCAGCAGCTATAGCGGGGTGGCCTCCGGGGAGCTGTTTTTT.

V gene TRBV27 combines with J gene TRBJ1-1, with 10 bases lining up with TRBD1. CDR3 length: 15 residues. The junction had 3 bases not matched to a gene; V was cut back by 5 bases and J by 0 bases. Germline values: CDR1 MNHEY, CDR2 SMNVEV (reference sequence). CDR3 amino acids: CASSRGQGMNTEAFF. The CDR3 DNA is TGTGCCAGCAGTAGGGGACAGGGGATGAACACTGAAGCTTTCTTT.

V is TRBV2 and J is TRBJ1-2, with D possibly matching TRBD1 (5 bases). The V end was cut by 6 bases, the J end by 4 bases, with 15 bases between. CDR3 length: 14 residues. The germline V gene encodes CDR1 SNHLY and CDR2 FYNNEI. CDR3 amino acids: CASRAGTEIYGYTF. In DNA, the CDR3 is TGTGCCAGCAGGGCGGGGACCGAGATCTATGGCTACACCTTC.

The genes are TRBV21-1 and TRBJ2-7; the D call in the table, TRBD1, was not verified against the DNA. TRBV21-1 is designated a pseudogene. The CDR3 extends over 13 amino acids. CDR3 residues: CASCQSLNYEQYV. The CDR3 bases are TGTGCCAGCTGCCAGTCCCTCAACTACGAGCAGTACGTC.

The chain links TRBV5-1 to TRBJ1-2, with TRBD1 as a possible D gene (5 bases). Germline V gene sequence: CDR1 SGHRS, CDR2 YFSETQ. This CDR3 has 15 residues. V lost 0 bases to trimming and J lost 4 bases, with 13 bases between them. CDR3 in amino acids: CASSLAREGIYGYTF. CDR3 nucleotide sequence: TGCGCCAGCAGCTTGGCCCGGGAGGGGATCTATGGCTACACCTTC. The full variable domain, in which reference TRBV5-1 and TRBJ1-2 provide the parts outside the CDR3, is KAGVTQTPRYLIKTRGQQVTLSCSPISGHRSVSWYQQTPGQGLQFLFEYFSETQRNKGNFPGRFSGRQFSNSRSEMNVSTLELGDSALYLCASSLAREGIYGYTFGSGTRLTVV.

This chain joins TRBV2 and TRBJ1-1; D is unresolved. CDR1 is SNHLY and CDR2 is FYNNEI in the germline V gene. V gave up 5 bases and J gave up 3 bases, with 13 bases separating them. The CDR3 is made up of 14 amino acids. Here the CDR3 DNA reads TGTGCCAGCAGTATGTCCGGGAGAGACACTGAAGCTTTCTTT. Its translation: CASSMSGRDTEAFF.

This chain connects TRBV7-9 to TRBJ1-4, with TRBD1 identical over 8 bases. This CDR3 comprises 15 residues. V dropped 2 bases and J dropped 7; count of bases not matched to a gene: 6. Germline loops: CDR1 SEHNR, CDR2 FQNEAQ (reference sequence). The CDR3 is CASSLTGGTVEKLFF. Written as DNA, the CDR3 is TGTGCCAGCAGCTTAACAGGGGGTACGGTTGAAAAACTGTTTTTT.

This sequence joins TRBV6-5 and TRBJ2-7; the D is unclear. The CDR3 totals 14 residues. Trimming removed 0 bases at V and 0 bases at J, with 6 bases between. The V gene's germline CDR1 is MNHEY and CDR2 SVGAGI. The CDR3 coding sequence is TGTGCCAGCAGTTACTCGCCAGGCTCCTACGAGCAGTACGTC. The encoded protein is CASSYSPGSYEQYV.

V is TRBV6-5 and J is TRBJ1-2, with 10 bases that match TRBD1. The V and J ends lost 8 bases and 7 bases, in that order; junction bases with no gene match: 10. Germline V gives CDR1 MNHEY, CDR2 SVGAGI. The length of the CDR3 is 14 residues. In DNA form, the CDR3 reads TGTGCCAGCGGCCCATACGGACAGGGGGGTGGCTACACCTTC. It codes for CASGPYGQGGGYTF.

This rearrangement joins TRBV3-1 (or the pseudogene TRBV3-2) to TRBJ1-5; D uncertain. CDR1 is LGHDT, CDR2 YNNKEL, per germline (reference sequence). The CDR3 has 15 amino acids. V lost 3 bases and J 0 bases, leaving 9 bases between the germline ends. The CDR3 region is CASSQDGNSNQPQHF. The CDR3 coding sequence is TGTGCCAGCAGCCAGGACGGGAATAGCAATCAGCCCCAGCATTTT.

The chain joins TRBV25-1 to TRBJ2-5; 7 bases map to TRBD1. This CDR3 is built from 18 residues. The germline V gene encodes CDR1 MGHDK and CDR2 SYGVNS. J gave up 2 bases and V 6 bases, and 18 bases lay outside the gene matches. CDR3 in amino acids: CASRPGTAAPPSQETQYF. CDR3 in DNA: TGTGCCAGCAGACCAGGGACAGCCGCGCCACCCTCGCAAGAGACCCAGTACTTC.